The T cell receptor (beta chain) described here comes from a study of T cell responses to AZD1222 COVID-19 vaccine. The study's findings and limits: Reports say nearly half of spike-specific TCRs go after unmutated variant regions. Mapped onto spike, vaccine-associated CD4 TCRs spanned it and were dominant at 160-218 and 743-854. Most donors were white British, females outnumbered males, and clonal diversity was possibly underestimated.

In this sample, this clone turned up once. The antigen is unknown. Germline V CDR1 and CDR2: SGHTA, FQGNSA. The CDR3 spans 17 residues. Between the trimmed V and J ends, which lost 5 bases and 4 bases, there was a span of 18 bases. Combined were second doses at about 4 or about 12 weeks. The repertoire was sequenced with immunoSEQ multiplex PCR; TCRdb's copy has only in-frame clones and lacks some. The data show about 200,000 clones, with 85% to 95% seen just once and roughly 1% held by the top ten. The receptor was derived from an adult who received the AZD1222 COVID-19 vaccine. J is TRBJ2-6 and V is TRBV7-2, with D possibly matching TRBD2 (6 bases). Specimen: peripheral blood, collected 28 days after the second AZD1222 dose. The CDR3 DNA reads TGTGCCAGCAGCCCCTCATGGGGGGAAACCGGGGCCAACGTCCTGACTTTC. Translated, it gives CASSPSWGETGANVLTF.